The T cell receptor beta chain described here comes from a study of cytomegalovirus exposure and HLA in healthy donors. About this clone: The antigen remains undetermined.

Whole-study results and caveats: There were under 200 TCR beta chains listed as cytomegalovirus-associated. 87-base-pair reads could not separate some V segments, including TRBV6-2 and TRBV6-3.

PCR was performed using 60 Vbeta and 13 Jbeta primers. In the original workflow: In a later analysis, around 12 million of about 80 million unique beta chains occurred in at least two donors. The assay was immunoSEQ multiplex PCR, and TCRdb's table has in-frame clones only and misses some. That table supplies the V and J calls and clone size; D and trimming were determined from the DNA. The table lists over 150,000 clones, about 63% of them singletons. V lost 6 bases and J 8 bases, leaving 21 bases between the germline ends. Germline lookup yields CDR1 LNHNV and CDR2 YYDKDF (reference sequence). The CDR3 runs to 15 residues.

The TCR was taken from a woman in her thirties or forties in good health and CMV-seropositive. The sequencing input was PBMCs. The chain has TRBV15 and TRBJ2-3, with D tentatively TRBD2 (7 bases). CDR3 in amino acids: CATRPTEARGGTQYF. In nucleotides, the CDR3 is TGTGCCACCAGACCTACAGAGGCAAGGGGGGGTACGCAGTATTTT. The complete variable domain, with remaining parts taken from reference TRBV15 and TRBJ2-3, reads DAMVIQNPRYQVTQFGKPVTLSCSQTLNHNVMYWYQQKSSQAPKLLFHYYDKDFNNEADTPDNFQSRRPNTSFCFLDIRSPGLGDTAMYLCATRPTEARGGTQYFGPGTRLTVL.